This T cell receptor (beta chain) was identified in a study of cytotoxic CD8 clonotypes in ibrutinib-treated CLL. At the level of the study: Response material was collected after a median about 11 months of treatment, range 6 to 36. Whole-study findings and limits: While tracking circulating CD8+ T-cell counts, baseline clonality exceeded that of age-matched healthy donors. The study found public clonotypes uncommon, contracting or stable on treatment. Clonality showed a rise at ibrutinib response that reversed toward baseline at progression.

On this clone: Its antigen remains unidentified.

Measured with immunoSEQ multiplex PCR; TCRdb has only the in-frame clones, and not every one. The sample has approximately 150,000 clones; roughly 88% are singletons. This CDR3 has 16 residues. V was trimmed by 2 bases and J by 1 base, leaving 15 bases between them. CDR1 is SGHDT, CDR2 YYEEEE, per germline. The sample consisted of PBMCs, taken at disease progression, from a patient treated with ibrutinib. The chain has TRBV5-6 and TRBJ2-5, with a tentative D call TRBD2 (6 bases). The TCR was taken from a human donor with chronic lymphocytic leukemia. This chain's CDR3 is CASSFYERARQETQYF. As DNA, the CDR3 is TGTGCCAGCAGCTTTTACGAGCGGGCGCGCCAAGAGACCCAGTACTTC.